The 24 T cell receptor beta chains presented below share a single source sample, sequenced in a study of CD8+CD57+ T cells in acquired aplastic anemia. The use of genomic DNA as template underpinned the TCR beta VDJ and CDR3 profiling. Each CDR3 protein is one row after TCRdb ran MiXCR on the reads. Of over 150,000 distinct CDR3 sequences listed, about 50% are singletons. Patients who underwent sequencing had shown CD8+CD57+ cell expansion by flow cytometry. Sequenced: sorted CD4+, CD8+, or CD8+CD57+ T cells (not recorded which) from PBMCs. All receptors derive from a human donor with aplastic anemia.

This clonotype has a handful of counts. The chain is built from TRBV25-1 and TRBJ2-7, with D tentatively TRBD1 or TRBD2 (7 bases each). This CDR3 is built from 19 residues. The V end lost 6 bases, the J end lost 1 base, and 28 bases lay between the germline ends. Germline V CDR1 and CDR2: MGHDK, SYGVNS. CDR3 nucleotide sequence: TGTGCCAGCAGGAAGATTTATGGGAGGGGGCGTCCGTATTCCTACGAGCAGTACTTC. Translated: CASRKIYGRGRPYSYEQYF.

The chain joins TRBV15 to TRBJ2-2, with no clear D. This CDR3 is 16 amino acids long. Trimming pared 1 base from V and 5 bases from J, leaving 14 bases between. Germline CDR1 reads LNHNV; CDR2 reads YYDKDF (reference sequence). This chain's CDR3 is CATSRVALEKTGELFF. CDR3 nucleotide sequence: TGTGCCACCAGCAGAGTTGCGCTAGAAAAAACCGGGGAGCTGTTTTTT.

This clonotype occurred many times. The chain couples TRBV7-8 to TRBJ2-7; TRBD1 matches 8 bases. The CDR3 is made up of 13 amino acids. Germline trimming cut 5 bases from V and 5 bases from J; bases unmatched to any gene: 5. Germline CDR1 and CDR2: SGHVS and FQNEAQ. The CDR3 DNA follows: TGTGCCAGCAGCCAAGGACAGGGCCACGAGCAGTACTTC. This translates into CASSQGQGHEQYF.

This clonotype was counted many times. This chain joins TRBV7-9 and TRBJ1-1, with TRBD1 identical over 7 bases. Germline lookup yields CDR1 SEHNR and CDR2 FQNEAQ (reference sequence). The CDR3 is made up of 15 amino acids. The V gene end was trimmed by 0 bases and the J gene end by 11 bases; junction bases not matched to a gene: 12. The CDR3, as DNA: TGTGCCAGCAGCTTAGCTAGAGGGGGCGCGGGAACGGCTTTCTTT. It translates to CASSLARGGAGTAFF.

The chain is built from TRBV28 and TRBJ2-2; D is undetermined. Germline-derived CDR1 and CDR2 are MDHEN and SYDVKM. Trimming removed 7 bases at V and 3 bases at J, with 3 bases between. This CDR3 region has 11 residues. The CDR3 DNA is TGTGCCAGCACCGACACCGGGGAGCTGTTTTTT. Its translation: CASTDTGELFF.

This clonotype was seen ten or more times. CDR3 nucleotides: TGTGCCAGCAGTTTTTCAGGGTCCTACGAGCAGTACTTC. Translating gives CASSFSGSYEQYF. The gene calls are TRBV12-3 or TRBV12-4 and TRBJ2-7, with D possibly matching TRBD1 (5 bases). The CDR3 runs to 13 residues. V lost 3 bases to trimming and J lost 1 base, with 7 bases between them.

Turning to this clonotype: A read error may produce the germline difference seen at one junction end. CDR3 nucleotide sequence: TGTGCCAGCTCAGGGGCCCGGAACACCGGGGAGCTGGTTTTT. It encodes CASSGARNTGELVF. The V gene is TRBV6-1, the J gene TRBJ2-2; a possible D gene is TRBD1 (6 bases). Germline CDR1 reads MNHNS; CDR2 reads SASEGT. This CDR3 comprises 14 residues.

CDR3 protein: CASPGTGTYEQYF. CDR3 coding DNA: TGTGCCAGCCCCGGGACAGGGACCTACGAGCAGTACTTC. The chain links TRBV25-1 to TRBJ2-7; 9 bases line up with TRBD1. The CDR3 is made up of 13 amino acids. V lost 8 bases and J lost 2; bases outside the gene matches: 4. Germline values: CDR1 MGHDK, CDR2 SYGVNS.

This clonotype was counted at least ten times. The gene calls are TRBV2 and TRBJ1-5; perhaps TRBD1 as D (6 bases). V was shortened by 6 bases and J by 2 bases, with 11 bases between the two germline ends. The germline gives CDR1 SNHLY, CDR2 FYNNEI. The CDR3 is 14 residues long. DNA for the CDR3: TGTGCCAGCAGGGAACAGGGAGGCAATCAGCCCCAGCATTTT. Residues: CASREQGGNQPQHF.

The chain employs TRBV7-2 and TRBJ2-5; D uncertain. The CDR3 extends over 12 amino acids. V was clipped by 5 bases and J by 5 bases, with 9 bases between them. Per germline, CDR1 SGHTA and CDR2 FQGNSA. The CDR3 bases are TGTGCCAGCAGCCAAGTCACCGAGACCCAGTACTTC. Its translation: CASSQVTETQYF.

The sample holds a few counts of this clonotype. The rearrangement links TRBV9 to TRBJ2-7, with D perhaps TRBD1 (6 bases). This CDR3 contains 13 residues. The germline gives CDR1 SGDLS, CDR2 YYNGEE. Trimming stripped 4 bases from V and 5 bases from J, with 13 bases between. The CDR3 DNA reads TGTGCCAGCAGCCCCACAGGGTTTGACGAGCAGTACTTC. Translated: CASSPTGFDEQYF.

The V call is TRBV24-1, the J call TRBJ1-1, with a possible D match to TRBD1 (5 bases). In germline, CDR1 is KGHDR, CDR2 SFDVKD. V was clipped by 5 bases and J by 7 bases, with 16 bases between them. The CDR3 contains 14 residues. The CDR3 DNA reads TGTGCCACCAGTGTAACCGGAGGGGAAGGTGAAGCTTTCTTT. Its protein product is CATSVTGGEGEAFF.

This clonotype was counted at least ten times. The rearrangement joins TRBV7-6 to TRBJ2-1; D tentatively fits TRBD1 or TRBD2 (6 bases each). Trimming stripped 2 bases from V and 2 bases from J, with 10 bases between. Per the germline V gene, CDR1 is SGHVS and CDR2 is FNYEAQ. The CDR3 extends over 15 amino acids. CDR3 sequence: CASSLMEGAYNEQFF. In DNA, the CDR3 is TGTGCCAGCAGCTTAATGGAGGGGGCCTACAATGAGCAGTTCTTC.

The chain links TRBV24-1 to TRBJ2-7, with TRBD1 as a possible D gene (5 bases). The CDR3 is 14 amino acids. The V gene's germline CDR1 is KGHDR and CDR2 SFDVKD. Trimming left V 3 bases short and J 6 bases short, with 14 bases between. CDR3: CATSDPNDSFEQYF. CDR3 DNA: TGTGCCACCAGTGATCCAAATGACAGTTTCGAGCAGTACTTC.

With respect to this clonotype: Being one base from a much bigger clone, this may be a read error. V usage is TRBV5-6 and J usage is TRBJ2-7; D is unresolved. This CDR3 is 13 amino acids long. Germline loops: CDR1 SGHDT, CDR2 YYEEEE. CDR3 coding DNA: TGTGCCGGCAGCTTGGCCCAGAACTACGAGCAGTACTTC. This sequence encodes CAGSLAQNYEQYF. Full variable domain (rest looked up from reference TRBV5-6 and TRBJ2-7): DAGVTQSPTHLIKTRGQQVTLRCSPKSGHDTVSWYQQALGQGPQFIFQYYEEEERQRGNFPDRFSGHQFPNYSSELNVNALLLGDSALYLCAGSLAQNYEQYFGPGTRLTVT.

Comments on this clonotype: Since no conserved phenylalanine or tryptophan closes the CDR3, a read error is the likely cause. This chain connects TRBV24-1 to TRBJ2-3; D is unresolved. Germline-derived CDR1 and CDR2 are KGHDR and SFDVKD. Trimming shortened V by 1 base and J by 6 bases, and 4 bases separated the two germline ends. The CDR3 spans 12 residues. CDR3 in DNA: TGTGCCACCAGTGATTTCAGTGATACGCAGTATTTG. Amino acids: CATSDFSDTQYL.

This clonotype was counted ten times or more. This chain joins TRBV5-5 and TRBJ2-3; D is perhaps TRBD2 (6 bases). Germline values: CDR1 SGHKS, CDR2 YYEKEE (reference sequence). V lost 5 bases and J 0 bases, leaving 13 bases between the germline ends. The CDR3 length is 15 residues. CDR3 sequence: CASSLPSGSTDTQYF. As DNA, the CDR3 is TGTGCCAGCAGTCTTCCGAGCGGGAGCACAGATACGCAGTATTTT.

The chain combines TRBV5-1 with TRBJ1-6; TRBD1 matches at 8 bases. Germline values: CDR1 SGHRS, CDR2 YFSETQ. V dropped 6 bases and J dropped 8; count of bases not matched to a gene: 7. The CDR3 is 14 amino acids. For the CDR3, the DNA is TGCGCCAGCAACACGGGACAGGCCCATTCACCCCTCCACTTT. It translates to CASNTGQAHSPLHF.

The rearrangement links TRBV6-2 or TRBV6-3 to TRBJ1-5; possible D gene TRBD1, 5 bases. CDR3 length equals 14 residues. CDR1 is MNHEY and CDR2 is SVGEGT in the germline V gene. Between the trimmed V and J ends, which lost 0 bases and 7 bases, there was a span of 10 bases. The CDR3 nucleotides are TGTGCCAGCAGTTACTCGGGGGAACGGCAGCCCCAGCATTTT. It specifies CASSYSGERQPQHF.

CDR3 sequence (DNA): TGTGCCAGTAGTGTCAGACAGGGCCTTCGAAACACCATATATTTT. Translated: CASSVRQGLRNTIYF. The chain employs TRBV19 and TRBJ1-3; 7 positions match TRBD1. Trimming removed 5 bases from V and 5 bases from J; junction bases left unmatched: 9. The CDR3 sequence is 15 residues long. CDR1 is LNHDA, CDR2 SQIVND, per germline (reference sequence).

This chain links TRBV12-3 or TRBV12-4 with TRBJ1-6; weak D call: TRBD1 (5 bases). The CDR3 covers 14 residues. Trimming took off 10 bases at V and 7 bases at J, with 17 bases between the two ends. In DNA form, the CDR3 reads TGTGCCAACCAGACCGGACAACCCAATTCACCCCTCCACTTT. It yields the protein CANQTGQPNSPLHF.

The V call is TRBV29-1, the J call TRBJ2-7; TRBD1 agrees at 10 bases. The germline gives CDR1 SQVTM, CDR2 ANQGSEA. The CDR3 extends over 13 amino acids. With V trimmed by 6 bases and J by 5 bases, 7 bases remained unmatched. For the CDR3, the DNA is TGCAGCGTCAAGGGACAGGGGTACGACGAGCAGTACTTC. It codes for CSVKGQGYDEQYF.

The rearrangement joins TRBV7-2 to TRBJ2-3; TRBD2 matches at 15 bases. Germline assignment: CDR1 SGHTA and CDR2 FQGNSA. The CDR3 is 18 residues long. V shed 5 bases and J 2 bases; nucleotides not matched to a gene: 8. The CDR3 nucleotides read TGTGCCAGCAGCCAGGGCGGGACTAGCGGGGGGTCCACAGATACGCAGTATTTT. It codes for CASSQGGTSGGSTDTQYF.

The V gene is TRBV2, the J gene TRBJ1-6; no firm D call. This CDR3 spans 13 amino acids. Trimming cost V 3 bases and J 5 bases, with 5 bases left between them. Per germline, CDR1 SNHLY and CDR2 FYNNEI. The DNA for the CDR3 is TGTGCCAGCAGTGAGGGAGATAATTCACCCCTCCACTTT. It translates to CASSEGDNSPLHF.